This T cell receptor (beta chain) was obtained from a study of prognosis after radiotherapy for stage I lung cancer. For the study at large: Not a single patient was given any concurrent therapy alongside stereotactic body radiotherapy, also referred to as SBRT.

This clonotype was observed at least ten times. The TCR beta CDR3 region was amplified from genomic DNA, with two rounds of multiplex PCR being used for the amplification. Primers (each specific to one TRBV or TRBJ gene) were used in first-round PCR. One entry per CDR3 protein results from TCRdb running MiXCR on the multiplex PCR reads. The data show tens of thousands of distinct CDR3 sequences, 35% to 45% seen once. Germline CDR1 LGHDT, CDR2 YNNKEL (reference sequence). The CDR3 covers 17 residues. The V and J ends lost 0 bases and 1 base, in that order; junction bases with no gene match: 7. Sample: PBMCs, taken before or after stereotactic body radiation therapy (not recorded which). V usage is TRBV3-1 and J usage is TRBJ2-5, with 8 bases aligning to TRBD2. The TCR comes from a donor at least 50 years old with non-small cell lung cancer. CDR3 region: CASSQDPSGRAQETQYF. As DNA, the CDR3 is TGTGCCAGCAGCCAAGATCCGAGCGGGAGAGCCCAAGAGACCCAGTACTTC.